The sequence of this TCR beta chain was determined in a study of patients and donors after allogeneic stem cell transplantation. Per the germline V gene, CDR1 is MNHNS and CDR2 is SASEGT. The CDR3 consists of 16 residues. V lost 3 bases and J lost 6, with 18 bases in between. TCRdb re-derived calls from the RT-PCR reads in MiXCR, one entry per CDR3 protein. The data contain about a million distinct CDR3 sequences, about 20% of them singletons. The sequence was collected from a human donor who was either an allogeneic HSCT recipient or a stem cell or donor lymphocyte infusion donor (not recorded which). It is not recorded whose cells these are; they may come from a transplant donor. The chain uses TRBV6-1 and TRBJ1-5; D uncertain. Source material: blood, either unsorted or a sorted T cell fraction (not recorded which). This CDR3 is CASSDGRQRWGQPQHF. In DNA form, the CDR3 reads TGTGCCAGCAGTGACGGACGCCAACGGTGGGGTCAGCCCCAGCATTTT.